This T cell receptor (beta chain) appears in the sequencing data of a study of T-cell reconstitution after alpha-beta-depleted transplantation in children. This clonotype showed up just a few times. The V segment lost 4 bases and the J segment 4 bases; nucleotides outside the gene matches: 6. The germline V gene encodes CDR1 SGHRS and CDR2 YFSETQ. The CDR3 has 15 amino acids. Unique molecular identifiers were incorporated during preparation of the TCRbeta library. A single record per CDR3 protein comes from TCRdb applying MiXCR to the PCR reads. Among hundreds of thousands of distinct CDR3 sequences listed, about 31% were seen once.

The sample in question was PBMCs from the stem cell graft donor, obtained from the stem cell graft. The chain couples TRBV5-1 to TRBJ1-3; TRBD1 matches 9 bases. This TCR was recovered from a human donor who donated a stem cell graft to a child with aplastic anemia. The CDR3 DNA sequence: TGCGCCAGCAGCGCCGGACAGGGGTCGGGAAACACCATATATTTT. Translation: CASSAGQGSGNTIYF.